Detailed here is one TCR beta chain. Its antigen is unidentified. This specimen comes from a study of cytomegalovirus exposure and HLA in healthy donors. Study-wide points: The study dropped some indistinguishable V segments, TRBV6-2 and TRBV6-3 among them. V- and J-gene trimming in TCR beta was tied to a missense DCLRE1C variant by an analysis performed later.

The CDR3 consists of 17 residues. Germline lookup yields CDR1 LNHDA and CDR2 SQIVND (reference sequence). J lost 7 bases, V lost 4 bases, and 11 bases had no gene match. 60 Vbeta and 13 Jbeta primers were used in PCR. Assay used: immunoSEQ multiplex PCR; TCRdb lists only in-frame clones, some missing. The data contain roughly 120,000 clones, 79% of them singletons. V and J are TRBV19 and TRBJ2-1; 12 bases fit TRBD1. Sequencing was done on a sample of PBMCs. This clonotype was obtained from a woman aged 18-30 years in good health and CMV-seropositive. As DNA, the CDR3 is TGTGCCAGTAGTACAAGAGGGACAGGGGGCGCAGGTAATGAGCAGTTCTTC. It is translated as CASSTRGTGGAGNEQFF.